These 32 T cell receptor beta chains share one sample of origin, sequenced in a study of cytomegalovirus exposure and HLA in healthy donors. Primers: 60 Vbeta forward and 13 Jbeta reverse. Clones were sequenced by immunoSEQ multiplex PCR, and TCRdb holds only the in-frame ones, with some missing. The table records some 130,000 clones, roughly three quarters of them present only once. Input material: PBMCs. The receptors derive from a man in his forties in good health and CMV-seronegative.

This chain links TRBV27 with TRBJ1-2; no reliable D call. CDR1 and CDR2 (germline): MNHEY, SMNVEV (reference sequence). The CDR3 spans 14 residues. V lost 3 bases, J lost 9 bases, and 17 bases lay in between. CDR3 in amino acids: CASSFRTQPGSYTF. The CDR3 bases are TGTGCCAGCAGTTTCCGCACCCAGCCGGGGAGCTACACCTTC.

This clone was seen a handful of times. The rearrangement joins TRBV2 to TRBJ1-4; the D is unclear. The length of the CDR3 is 17 residues. Deletions cut 7 bases from V and 3 bases from J, with 21 bases between. The germline V gene has CDR1 SNHLY and CDR2 FYNNEI. CDR3 DNA: TGTGCCAGCAATTTGGAGGGTCCGATCTCTTCTAATGAAAAACTGTTTTTT. It is translated as CASNLEGPISSNEKLFF.

This clone came up once. The chain uses TRBV25-1 and TRBJ1-2; D might be TRBD1 (5 bases). Germline CDR1 reads MGHDK; CDR2 reads SYGVNS. CDR3 length: 12 amino acids. V shed 6 bases and J shed 6 bases, with 11 bases lying between them. This CDR3 reads CASRRGGNGYTF. The CDR3 nucleotides read TGTGCCAGCAGAAGGGGAGGGAATGGCTACACCTTC.

The chain uses TRBV18 and TRBJ1-4; 7 bases are a match to TRBD1. The CDR3 runs 16 residues. V lost 4 bases, J lost 6 bases, and 11 bases stayed unmatched. Germline V gene data show CDR1 as KGHSH and CDR2 as LQKENI. As DNA, the CDR3 is TGTGCCAGCTCACTACAACAGGGGCCCCTGGATGAAAAACTGTTTTTT. Translation gives CASSLQQGPLDEKLFF.

The chain combines TRBV15 with TRBJ1-2; 7 bases match TRBD1. This CDR3 has 13 amino acids. Germline lookup yields CDR1 LNHNV and CDR2 YYDKDF (reference sequence). The ends lost 7 bases at V and 2 bases at J; junction bases unmatched: 4. CDR3 nucleotides: TGTGCCACCAAGGGGGCGATGAACTATGGCTACACCTTC. This encodes CATKGAMNYGYTF.

The rearrangement joins TRBV28 to TRBJ2-7; TRBD1 aligns across 11 bases. CDR1 and CDR2 from the germline V gene are MDHEN and SYDVKM. The CDR3 covers 14 residues. V was clipped by 4 bases and J by 3 bases; unmatched bases: 2. The CDR3 loop reads CASSSGTGGYEQYF. The CDR3 coding sequence is TGTGCCAGCAGTTCCGGGACAGGGGGCTACGAGCAGTACTTC.

J is TRBJ2-1 and V is TRBV25-1; 13 bases are shared with TRBD2. The CDR3 runs 16 residues. CDR1 and CDR2 from the germline V gene are MGHDK and SYGVNS. Germline trimming cut 8 bases from V and 1 base from J; bases unmatched to any gene: 5. The chain's CDR3 is CASVGLAGVSYNEQFF. CDR3 sequence (DNA): TGTGCCAGCGTCGGACTAGCGGGAGTATCCTACAATGAGCAGTTCTTC. Filled out from reference TRBV25-1 and TRBJ2-1, the complete variable domain reads EADIYQTPRYLVIGTGKKITLECSQTMGHDKMYWYQQDPGMELHLIHYSYGVNSTEKGDLSSESTVSRIRTEHFPLTLESARPSHTSQYLCASVGLAGVSYNEQFFGPGTRLTVL.

The chain has TRBV5-1 and TRBJ1-4, with a weak D call TRBD1 (5 bases). The CDR3 is 16 residues long. Germline lookup yields CDR1 SGHRS and CDR2 YFSETQ. V dropped 0 bases and J dropped 4 bases, with 13 bases sitting between them. CDR3 sequence: CASSLGQTRSNEKLFF. In DNA, the CDR3 is TGCGCCAGCAGCTTGGGACAGACCCGTAGTAATGAAAAACTGTTTTTT.

In its sample, this clone was seen a few times. The J gene is TRBJ2-7, the V gene TRBV4-1; 10 bases map to TRBD1. From germline, CDR1 is MGHRA and CDR2 YSYEKL. The V segment lost 3 bases and the J segment 2 bases; nucleotides outside the gene matches: 4. The CDR3 is 15 residues long. CDR3 protein: CASSQTGTGAYEQYF. CDR3 coding DNA: TGCGCCAGCAGCCAGACCGGGACAGGGGCCTACGAGCAGTACTTC.

This clone has a single count. The chain combines TRBV5-6 with TRBJ1-4; D not resolved. Germline CDR1 is SGHDT and CDR2 is YYEEEE. This CDR3 has 14 residues. V dropped 4 bases and J dropped 4 bases, with 11 bases sitting between them. CDR3 coding DNA: TGTGCCAGCAGCACACAGCCAAATAATGAAAAACTGTTTTTT. This gives the protein CASSTQPNNEKLFF.

The sample holds one count of this clone. The rearrangement links TRBV7-9 to TRBJ2-5; tentatively, D is TRBD2 (5 bases). The CDR3 has 14 amino acids. With 4 bases removed from V and 1 base from J, the gap between germline ends came to 10 bases. Germline CDR1 reads SEHNR; CDR2 reads FQNEAQ (reference sequence). The CDR3 loop is CASSSRTGQETQYF. The CDR3 DNA follows: TGTGCCAGCAGCTCCAGGACTGGCCAAGAGACCCAGTACTTC.

This clone came up a few times. The chain carries TRBV6-5 and TRBJ1-5; maybe TRBD1 (5 bases). Germline lookup yields CDR1 MNHEY and CDR2 SVGAGI. V was cut by 6 bases and J by 8 bases, with 17 bases left in between. CDR3 length: 14 residues. CDR3 amino acids: CASSPGGSLEPQHF. DNA for the CDR3: TGTGCCAGCAGCCCCGGGGGATCTTTGGAGCCCCAGCATTTT.

This clone was picked up a small number of times. The chain uses TRBV11-2 and TRBJ1-6, with 7 bases fitting TRBD1. V lost 0 bases and J lost 2; bases outside the gene matches: 7. The CDR3 sequence is 18 residues long. Germline V gene sequence: CDR1 SGHAT, CDR2 FQNNGV. This CDR3 is CASSLDRNRGTYNSPLHF. CDR3 bases: TGTGCCAGCAGCTTAGATCGTAACAGGGGCACCTATAATTCACCCCTCCACTTT.

The table lists this clone with a count of one. This chain uses TRBV19 with TRBJ1-1; tentative D call: TRBD1 (5 bases). CDR1 is LNHDA and CDR2 is SQIVND in the germline V gene (reference sequence). V was clipped by 0 bases and J by 2 bases, with 16 bases between them. The CDR3 extends over 17 amino acids. CDR3 region: CASSIDGRAKLNTEAFF. CDR3 nucleotides: TGTGCCAGTAGTATAGATGGCAGGGCCAAACTTAACACTGAAGCTTTCTTT.

This chain joins TRBV27 and TRBJ2-5; a weak D match, TRBD1 (6 bases). Germline V CDR1 and CDR2: MNHEY, SMNVEV (reference sequence). The V end was cut by 5 bases, the J end by 2 bases, with 12 bases between. The CDR3 loop spans 14 amino acids. CDR3 nucleotide sequence: TGTGCCAGCAGTCTTGGGACACCTCAAGAGACCCAGTACTTC. Protein product: CASSLGTPQETQYF.

The chain combines TRBV2 with TRBJ2-5, with 10 positions matching TRBD2. The germline CDR1 and CDR2 sequences are SNHLY and FYNNEI. J gave up 4 bases and V 8 bases, and 7 bases lay outside the gene matches. The CDR3 consists of 14 residues. The chain's CDR3 is CASSPSGRSETQYF. For the CDR3, the DNA is TGTGCCAGCTCGCCTAGCGGGAGATCAGAGACCCAGTACTTC.

The chain links TRBV4-3 to TRBJ1-5; the D gene is possibly TRBD1 (5 bases). V was clipped by 4 bases and J by 10 bases, with 14 bases between them. The CDR3 spans 13 residues. Germline V gene sequence: CDR1 LGHNA, CDR2 YSLEER. For the CDR3, the DNA is TGCGCCAGCAGCCCTCAGACGGGGGATCCCCAGCATTTT. Translated: CASSPQTGDPQHF.

This chain uses TRBV7-3 with TRBJ2-1; D might be TRBD2 (5 bases). The CDR3 contains 13 residues. Germline V gene sequence: CDR1 SGHTA, CDR2 FQGTGA. Trimming cost V 4 bases and J 7 bases, with 11 bases left between them. CDR3 protein: CASSSNGGNEQFF. The CDR3 DNA is TGTGCCAGCAGCTCCAACGGAGGTAATGAGCAGTTCTTC.

This clone came up once. The rearrangement joins TRBV28 to TRBJ2-7, with 8 bases identical to TRBD1. The V gene's germline CDR1 is MDHEN and CDR2 SYDVKM. The CDR3 is 15 residues long. V was clipped by 3 bases and J by 2 bases; unmatched bases: 6. The chain's CDR3 is CASSLSAGGPYEQYF. The CDR3 DNA sequence: TGTGCCAGCAGTTTGTCGGCAGGGGGCCCCTACGAGCAGTACTTC.

The chain recombines TRBV4-2 with TRBJ2-3; the match to TRBD2 covers 10 bases. V was pared by 0 bases and J by 4 bases, with 4 bases of the junction left unmatched. Germline CDR1 is LGHNA and CDR2 is YNFKEQ. CDR3 length: 16 amino acids. CDR3 DNA sequence: TGTGCCAGCAGCCAAGATCCTAGCGGGAGCCCAGATACGCAGTATTTT. Amino acid sequence: CASSQDPSGSPDTQYF.

The V call is TRBV6-5, the J call TRBJ1-1; no clear D. Trimming took 5 bases from V and 0 from J, leaving 10 bases between them. The CDR3 length is 14 residues. Germline lookup yields CDR1 MNHEY and CDR2 SVGAGI. In DNA, the CDR3 is TGTGCCAGCAGTAACCATCGGTTGAACACTGAAGCTTTCTTT. Its translation: CASSNHRLNTEAFF.

This chain links TRBV30 with TRBJ2-5, with a possible D match to TRBD1 (5 bases). The V end lost 4 bases, the J end lost 5 bases, and 17 bases lay between the germline ends. This CDR3 comprises 14 residues. Germline CDR1 reads GTSNPN; CDR2 reads SVGIG (reference sequence). The CDR3 DNA reads TGTGCCTGGAACGTATTGAAGGGGTCGGAGACCCAGTACTTC. Its protein is CAWNVLKGSETQYF.

This rearrangement joins TRBV5-1 to TRBJ2-6; 9 bases are shared with TRBD1. V trimming: 4 bases; J trimming: 1 base; junction bases outside the gene matches: 12. CDR1 and CDR2 (germline): SGHRS, YFSETQ. The length of the CDR3 is 19 residues. CDR3 in DNA: TGCGCCAGCAGCCGTACGTCAGGGACAGGGTGGTCTGGGGCCAACGTCCTGACTTTC. As protein: CASSRTSGTGWSGANVLTF.

This clone was seen only once. The chain employs TRBV9 and TRBJ1-6; D ambiguous. The germline V gene encodes CDR1 SGDLS and CDR2 YYNGEE. This CDR3 region has 15 residues. The V and J ends lost 0 bases and 9 bases respectively, with 13 bases between them. CDR3: CASSVGDGRGSPLHF. DNA for the CDR3: TGTGCCAGCAGCGTAGGAGACGGACGGGGTTCACCCCTCCACTTT.

This clone was seen just once. The chain is built from TRBV6-6 and TRBJ2-1, with D perhaps matching TRBD2 (5 bases). Germline CDR1 is MNHNY and CDR2 is SVGAGI (reference sequence). Between the trimmed V and J ends, which lost 5 bases and 4 bases, there was a span of 15 bases. This CDR3 comprises 15 residues. This CDR3 reads CASSPLEGGYNEQFF. The CDR3, as DNA: TGTGCCAGCAGTCCCCTAGAGGGCGGGTACAATGAGCAGTTCTTC.

This chain joins TRBV30 and TRBJ2-3; tentatively, D is TRBD2 (5 bases). Germline loops: CDR1 GTSNPN, CDR2 SVGIG (reference sequence). With 0 bases removed from V and 3 bases from J, the gap between germline ends came to 16 bases. CDR3 length: 16 amino acids. The CDR3 sequence is CAWSVLSGSGTDTQYF. CDR3 nucleotides: TGTGCCTGGAGTGTACTTTCGGGGTCTGGGACAGATACGCAGTATTTT.

CDR3 amino acids: CAWNGQGPLGDTQYF. The CDR3, as DNA: TGTGCCTGGAATGGACAGGGACCTCTTGGGGATACGCAGTATTTT. The chain couples TRBV30 to TRBJ2-3; 8 bases agree with TRBD1. Germline trimming cut 4 bases from V and 6 bases from J; bases unmatched to any gene: 12. From germline, CDR1 is GTSNPN and CDR2 SVGIG (reference sequence). This CDR3 comprises 15 residues.

The CDR3 sequence is CASSLGLWGGTADEQFF. The DNA for the CDR3 is TGCGCCAGCAGCTTGGGTTTATGGGGCGGGACTGCCGATGAGCAGTTCTTC. This chain joins TRBV5-1 and TRBJ2-1, with D perhaps matching TRBD2 (6 bases). Looked up from germline, CDR1 is SGHRS and CDR2 is YFSETQ. The CDR3 has 17 amino acids. The germline V and J ends were trimmed by 0 bases and 8 bases, with 21 bases remaining between them.

This rearrangement joins TRBV18 to TRBJ1-1, with no clear D. CDR3 size: 13 residues. CDR1 and CDR2 (germline): KGHSH, LQKENI. V lost 3 bases, J lost 3 bases, and 8 bases lay in between. CDR3 nucleotides: TGTGCCAGCTCACCCCCGTCTGACACTGAAGCTTTCTTT. It yields the protein CASSPPSDTEAFF.

The genes are TRBV9 and TRBJ2-5; 9 nucleotides agree with TRBD1. Unmatched junction bases numbered 4, after V lost 7 bases and J lost 9 bases. Germline CDR1 reads SGDLS; CDR2 reads YYNGEE. The CDR3 loop spans 11 amino acids. CDR3 loop: CASGTGGPQYF. In DNA form, the CDR3 reads TGTGCCAGCGGTACAGGGGGCCCCCAGTACTTC. Drawing the rest from reference TRBV9 and TRBJ2-5, the complete variable domain is DSGVTQTPKHLITATGQRVTLRCSPRSGDLSVYWYQQSLDQGLQFLIQYYNGEERAKGNILERFSAQQFPDLHSELNLSSLELGDSALYFCASGTGGPQYFGPGTRLLVL.

The chain couples TRBV11-3 to TRBJ2-5; the D gene is possibly TRBD2 (5 bases). Trimming stripped 5 bases from V and 2 bases from J, with 9 bases between. The CDR3 runs to 13 residues. CDR1 and CDR2 from the germline V gene are SGHNT and YENEEA. The CDR3 region is CASSRGGQETQYF. CDR3 in DNA: TGTGCCAGCAGCCGTGGAGGTCAAGAGACCCAGTACTTC. The full variable domain, in which reference TRBV11-3 and TRBJ2-5 provide the parts outside the CDR3, is EAGVVQSPRYKIIEKKQPVAFWCNPISGHNTLYWYLQNLGQGPELLIRYENEEAVDDSQLPKDRFSAERLKGVDSTLKIQPAELGDSAVYLCASSRGGQETQYFGPGTRLLVL.

This clone was counted between two and nine times. The chain is built from TRBV27 and TRBJ2-7; 11 positions match TRBD1. The CDR3 length is 17 residues. J gave up 2 bases and V 6 bases, and 12 bases lay outside the gene matches. The germline CDR1 and CDR2 sequences are MNHEY and SMNVEV (reference sequence). As DNA, the CDR3 is TGTGCCAGCAGCCGTAACCCCCCGGACAGGGGGCCCTACGAGCAGTACTTC. The encoded protein is CASSRNPPDRGPYEQYF.